These T cell receptor beta chains were read from a single sample in a study of breast tumors, draining lymph nodes, adjacent tissues. A single record per CDR3 protein comes from TCRdb applying MiXCR to the multiplex PCR reads. The repertoire holds around 19,000 distinct CDR3 sequences, about 30% seen once, with around 10% in the top ten. The source material was breast tumor tissue. The receptors were sampled from a female donor with breast cancer. Some clones in this sample may be carry-over from other donors' samples. The CDR3 runs from the conserved cysteine through the conserved F or W. Only part of the rows carry a size: once, few, many, or a class if the clone is expanded.

clone size: once
V gene: TRBV2
CDR3 length: 16
CDR3 protein: CASSQSLAGPYNEQFF

clone size: -
V gene: TRBV6-6
CDR3 length: 11
CDR3 protein: CASSLLGEAFF

clone size: many
V gene: TRBV5-1
CDR3 length: 14
CDR3 protein: CASSPDGDGQPQHF

clone size: medium-sized
V gene: TRBV4-2
CDR3 length: 16
CDR3 protein: CASSQGAGGSTDTQYF

clone size: many
V gene: TRBV18
CDR3 length: 15
CDR3 protein: CASSPSSVSGNTIYF

clone size: many
V gene: TRBV7-2
CDR3 length: 15
CDR3 protein: CASSLDRTYTGELFF

clone size: many
V gene: TRBV5-1
CDR3 length: 12
CDR3 protein: CASSFGQGGYTF

clone size: -
V gene: TRBV3-1
CDR3 length: 15
CDR3 protein: CASSHATSGSGELFF

clone size: many
V gene: TRBV19
CDR3 length: 16
CDR3 protein: CASSTGAGGPTDTQYF

clone size: many
V gene: TRBV29-1
CDR3 length: 10
CDR3 protein: CSVEEYGYTF

clone size: -
V gene: TRBV7-9
CDR3 length: 17
CDR3 protein: CASSPGHSQPVYYGYTF